The 24 T cell receptor beta chains in this list originate from one sample, sequenced in a study of early T cells in non-severe SARS-CoV-2 infection. TCRdb processed the 5' RACE reads anew with MiXCR; each CDR3 protein has one entry. In the table there are approximately 56,000 distinct CDR3 sequences, approximately 10% of which are singletons. Sequencing was performed on whole blood. Receptor source: an adult who was a healthcare worker with PCR-confirmed SARS-CoV-2 infection or an uninfected control (not recorded which).

Ten or more counts support this clonotype. The V gene is TRBV29-1, the J gene TRBJ1-2, with D unclear. CDR1 is SQVTM, CDR2 ANQGSEA, per germline. The CDR3 covers 13 residues. V lost 7 bases and J 4 bases, leaving 16 bases between the germline ends. In DNA, the CDR3 is TGCAGCGCCGGCGGGCAGGACTTCTATGGCTACACCTTC. Its translation is CSAGGQDFYGYTF.

The gene calls are TRBV4-2 and TRBJ2-3; 10 bases align to TRBD1. Germline values: CDR1 LGHNA, CDR2 YNFKEQ. V shed 3 bases and J 9 bases; nucleotides not matched to a gene: 12. This CDR3 is built from 16 residues. In nucleotides, the CDR3 is TGTGCCAGCAGCCACCTACCGGGACAGGGGCGCCCGACGCAGTATTTT. Translation gives CASSHLPGQGRPTQYF.

This clonotype was counted at least ten times. CDR3 in DNA: TGTGCCAGCAGCTTAGGATGGGACAGAATATTTTATGGCTACACCTTC. Protein product: CASSLGWDRIFYGYTF. This chain connects TRBV11-2 to TRBJ1-2; 7 nucleotides align to TRBD1. The CDR3 spans 16 residues. Losses at the gene ends were 1 base for V and 5 bases for J; bases not matched to a gene: 10. CDR1 SGHAT and CDR2 FQNNGV come from the germline V gene.

This clonotype was observed a few times. This chain uses TRBV15 with TRBJ1-3; 7 bases are shared with TRBD1. Trimming at V came to 1 base and at J to 2 bases, leaving 2 bases not matched to a gene. This CDR3 contains 15 residues. Germline loops: CDR1 LNHNV, CDR2 YYDKDF (reference sequence). As DNA, the CDR3 is TGTGCCACCAGCAGAGGAGGGGGCACTGGAAACACCATATATTTT. Protein product: CATSRGGGTGNTIYF.

The V and J genes are TRBV19 and TRBJ1-5; TRBD1 might be the D (6 bases). V was clipped by 3 bases and J by 3 bases, with 12 bases between them. Per the germline V gene, CDR1 is LNHDA and CDR2 is SQIVND (reference sequence). CDR3 size: 15 residues. The CDR3 nucleotides are TGTGCCAGTAGTATTTCAGGGGCCCTCAATCAGCCCCAGCATTTT. This encodes CASSISGALNQPQHF.

The sample holds many counts of this clonotype. This chain links TRBV7-2 with TRBJ1-5, with a tentative D call TRBD1 (5 bases). The length of the CDR3 is 13 residues. Trimming shortened V by 4 bases and J by 6 bases, and 10 bases separated the two germline ends. CDR1 SGHTA and CDR2 FQGNSA come from the germline V gene. CDR3 nucleotides: TGTGCCAGCAGCTCATATAGGGGTCAGCCCCAGCATTTT. Translated, it gives CASSSYRGQPQHF.

This clonotype came up many times. The chain carries TRBV7-6 and TRBJ2-4; D not certain. Germline assignment: CDR1 SGHVS and CDR2 FNYEAQ. V was trimmed by 2 bases and J by 2 bases, leaving 13 bases between them. This CDR3 region has 16 residues. DNA of the CDR3: TGTGCCAGCAGCTTACAACATTCTAGTTCCAAAAACATTCAGTACTTC. Translation gives CASSLQHSSSKNIQYF.

The sample holds many counts of this clonotype. This rearrangement joins TRBV19 to TRBJ1-5; D gene unclear. The CDR3 runs 12 residues. Deletions cut 4 bases from V and 2 bases from J, with 3 bases between. From germline, CDR1 is LNHDA and CDR2 SQIVND (reference sequence). CDR3 sequence: CASSRGNQPQHF. The CDR3 coding sequence is TGTGCCAGTAGTAGAGGCAATCAGCCCCAGCATTTT. Based on the CDR3 plus reference TRBV19 and TRBJ1-5, the full variable domain is DGGITQSPKYLFRKEGQNVTLSCEQNLNHDAMYWYRQDPGQGLRLIYYSQIVNDFQKGDIAEGYSVSREKKESFPLTVTSAQKNPTAFYLCASSRGNQPQHFGDGTRLSIL.

There are a few counts of this clonotype. V and J are TRBV5-1 and TRBJ2-5; either TRBD1 or TRBD2 may supply D (5 bases each). The CDR3 is 15 amino acids. Trimming removed 6 bases at V and 5 bases at J, with 20 bases between. CDR1 SGHRS and CDR2 YFSETQ come from the germline V gene. The CDR3 DNA reads TGCGCCAGCACCACGTCCGGGACCGTGAAGGAGACCCAGTACTTC. Its translation is CASTTSGTVKETQYF.

This clonotype was seen at least ten times. The chain employs TRBV6-5 and TRBJ2-7; the D is unclear. This CDR3 is 15 amino acids long. V was clipped by 2 bases and J by 2 bases, with 13 bases between them. The germline gives CDR1 MNHEY, CDR2 SVGAGI. The CDR3 nucleotides are TGTGCCAGCAGTTACGCCTCAATAGGAACCTACGAGCAGTACTTC. Protein sequence: CASSYASIGTYEQYF.

This clonotype occurred a few times. The rearrangement joins TRBV12-3 or TRBV12-4 to TRBJ1-5; D ambiguous. V was trimmed by 6 bases and J by 7 bases, leaving 16 bases between them. The CDR3 is 14 residues long. CDR3 sequence reads: CASSPRGSHQPQHF. DNA for the CDR3: TGTGCCAGCAGCCCTCGGGGAAGTCACCAGCCCCAGCATTTT.

There are a few counts of this clonotype. The CDR3 spells CASNEQGAHGYTF. The CDR3 DNA sequence: TGTGCCAGCAACGAACAGGGCGCCCATGGCTACACCTTC. The gene calls are TRBV6-2 or TRBV6-3 and TRBJ1-2; tentatively, D is TRBD1 (6 bases). The ends were cut back, 7 bases at V and 6 bases at J, with 15 bases in the middle. The germline CDR1 and CDR2 sequences are MNHEY and SVGEGT. The CDR3 covers 13 residues.

This clonotype was recorded a few times. The V call is TRBV19, the J call TRBJ2-2, with D perhaps matching TRBD2 (5 bases). Germline CDR1 and CDR2: LNHDA and SQIVND (reference sequence). Trimming removed 6 bases from V and 3 bases from J, with 23 bases in between. The CDR3 runs to 18 residues. The CDR3 loop reads CASRSGVVEAADTGELFF. In nucleotides, the CDR3 is TGTGCCAGTAGATCCGGTGTGGTGGAGGCCGCCGACACCGGGGAGCTGTTTTTT.

About this clonotype: A single base separates this from a much larger clone, so it may be a read error. The CDR3 DNA reads TGTACCAGCAGCTTAAGTCACGCTAGCGGGAAGCATAAGTACTTC. Protein sequence: CTSSLSHASGKHKYF. J is TRBJ2-7 and V is TRBV7-2; TRBD2 aligns across 9 bases. The V segment lost 2 bases and the J segment 11 bases; nucleotides outside the gene matches: 13. Germline CDR1 reads SGHTA; CDR2 reads FQGNSA. This CDR3 has 15 residues.

Worth noting for this clonotype: A junction end diverges from the germline sequence, so it may reflect a read error. This chain links TRBV6-5 with TRBJ2-4; TRBD2 matches 8 bases. The CDR3 consists of 15 residues. The germline CDR1 and CDR2 sequences are MNHEY and SVGAGI. This chain's CDR3 is CASSQISGAQKIQYF. The CDR3 bases are TGTGCCAGCAGTCAGATTAGCGGGGCCCAAAAGATTCAGTACTTC.

This clonotype has a count of ten or more. The chain employs TRBV4-1 and TRBJ2-1; 9 nucleotides align to TRBD2. V was pared by 2 bases and J by 6 bases, with 17 bases of the junction left unmatched. Germline values: CDR1 MGHRA, CDR2 YSYEKL. The CDR3 totals 19 residues. The chain's CDR3 is CASSQIMRLGAGGGNEQFF. Written as DNA, the CDR3 is TGCGCCAGCAGCCAAATTATGCGACTTGGAGCGGGAGGAGGCAATGAGCAGTTCTTC.

In its sample, this clonotype was seen many times. V gene TRBV11-1 combines with J gene TRBJ2-3; 8 bases align to TRBD2. The junction had 1 base not matched to a gene; V was cut back by 5 bases and J by 0 bases. This CDR3 comprises 14 residues. From germline, CDR1 is SGHAT and CDR2 FQDESV (reference sequence). The CDR3 DNA reads as TGTGCCAGCAGCCCGGGGGGGAGCACAGATACGCAGTATTTT. Residues: CASSPGGSTDTQYF.

Ten or more counts support this clonotype. This rearrangement joins TRBV12-3 or TRBV12-4 to TRBJ2-3, with TRBD1 matching over 9 bases. V shed 7 bases and J 6 bases; nucleotides not matched to a gene: 5. The CDR3 spans 13 residues. The CDR3 nucleotides read TGTGCCAGCAAGGGACAGGGAATGGATACGCAGTATTTT. Amino acids: CASKGQGMDTQYF.

This clonotype showed up just a few times. V usage is TRBV6-6 and J usage is TRBJ2-1, with 7 positions matching TRBD2. CDR1 is MNHNY and CDR2 is SVGAGI in the germline V gene (reference sequence). V dropped 4 bases and J dropped 6; count of bases not matched to a gene: 6. There are 14 residues in the CDR3. DNA of the CDR3: TGTGCCAGCAGTTCCATGACTAGCATCAATGAGCAGTTCTTC. It specifies CASSSMTSINEQFF.

In this sample, this clonotype turned up many times. The chain combines TRBV6-1 with TRBJ1-3; D not certain. The ends were cut back, 2 bases at V and 2 bases at J, with 7 bases in the middle. This CDR3 comprises 14 residues. Germline loops: CDR1 MNHNS, CDR2 SASEGT. DNA of the CDR3: TGTGCCAGCAGTGAACAGAAGGCTGGAAACACCATATATTTT. This gives the protein CASSEQKAGNTIYF.

V gene TRBV7-9 combines with J gene TRBJ2-5, with D hard to call. With 3 bases removed from V and 4 bases from J, the gap between germline ends came to 12 bases. The CDR3 length is 14 residues. CDR1 and CDR2 (germline): SEHNR, FQNEAQ (reference sequence). The CDR3 sequence: CASSLGMFGETQYF. The CDR3 DNA reads as TGTGCCAGCAGCTTGGGGATGTTTGGAGAGACCCAGTACTTC. The full variable domain, rest sourced from reference TRBV7-9 and TRBJ2-5, is DTGVSQNPRHKITKRGQNVTFRCDPISEHNRLYWYRQTLGQGPEFLTYFQNEAQLEKSRLLSDRFSAERPKGSFSTLEIQRTEQGDSAMYLCASSLGMFGETQYFGPGTRLLVL.

The sample holds a few counts of this clonotype. The gene calls are TRBV28 and TRBJ2-7; 8 positions agree with TRBD2. From germline, CDR1 is MDHEN and CDR2 SYDVKM. The CDR3 length is 15 residues. Germline trimming cut 7 bases from V and 4 bases from J; bases unmatched to any gene: 12. In nucleotides, the CDR3 is TGTGCCAGCACCGGGGGGGGCGAAAGTGAGTACGAGCAGTACTTC. It encodes CASTGGGESEYEQYF.

This clonotype was picked up a small number of times. V and J are TRBV29-1 and TRBJ2-1, with D tentatively TRBD2 (5 bases). Germline V gene lookup returns CDR1 SQVTM and CDR2 ANQGSEA. The CDR3 runs 15 residues. V was cut by 8 bases and J by 7 bases, with 24 bases left in between. The CDR3 is CSSKYNEGRVNEQFF. CDR3 bases: TGCAGCTCCAAATACAATGAGGGAAGGGTGAATGAGCAGTTCTTC.

V gene TRBV29-1 combines with J gene TRBJ2-1; D gene unclear. The CDR3 runs to 13 residues. Germline CDR1 reads SQVTM; CDR2 reads ANQGSEA. V lost 5 bases, J lost 0 bases, and 8 bases lay in between. CDR3 amino acids: CSVSQDSYNEQFF. Written as DNA, the CDR3 is TGCAGCGTTTCTCAGGACTCCTACAATGAGCAGTTCTTC.